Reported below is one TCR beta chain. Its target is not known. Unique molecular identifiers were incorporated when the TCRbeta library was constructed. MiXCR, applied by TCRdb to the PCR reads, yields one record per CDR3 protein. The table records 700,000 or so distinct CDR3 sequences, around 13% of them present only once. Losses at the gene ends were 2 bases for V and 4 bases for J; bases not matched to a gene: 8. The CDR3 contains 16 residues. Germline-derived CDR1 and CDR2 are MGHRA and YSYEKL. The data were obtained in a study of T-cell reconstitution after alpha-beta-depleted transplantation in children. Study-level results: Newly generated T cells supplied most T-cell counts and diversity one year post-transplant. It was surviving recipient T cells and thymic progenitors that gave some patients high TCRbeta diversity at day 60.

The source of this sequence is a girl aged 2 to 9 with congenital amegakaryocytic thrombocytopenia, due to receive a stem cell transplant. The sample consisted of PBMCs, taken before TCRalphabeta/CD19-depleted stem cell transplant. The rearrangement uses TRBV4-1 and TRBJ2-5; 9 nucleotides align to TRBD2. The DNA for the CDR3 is TGCGCCAGCAGCCAAAAGCTCGGCGGGAGGGCAGAGACCCAGTACTTC. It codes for CASSQKLGGRAETQYF.